A single TCR beta chain is shown here with its context. The antigen is unknown. The data were taken from a study of CD4 T cells in relation to SARS-CoV-2 and coronaviruses. As for the study in general: After 10 days of antigen culture, PBMC TCR beta CDR3s were sequenced. The negative reference was HIV-1 Nef peptide pool or peptide-free culture. Findings and caveats of the study: In around 63% of donors, memory CD4+ clonotypes crossrecognized SARS-CoV-2 and at least one common cold coronavirus spike.

Germline values: CDR1 LGHDT, CDR2 YNNKEL (reference sequence). The CDR3 consists of 16 residues. The V end was cut by 3 bases, the J end by 4 bases, with 19 bases between. TCRdb keeps only in-frame clones here, not all; method: immunoSEQ multiplex PCR. The sample contains almost 30,000 clones, 70% to 85% of which appear only once. Before the COVID-19 pandemic, during about 2011-2019, CD4+ T cells were taken from unexposed donors. Isolation of CD4+ T cells took place after less than 13 days in culture. Testing used SARS-CoV-2 S/N and four cold-coronavirus spikes on unexposed-donor CD4+ T cells, cells permitting.

Sample: CD4+ T cells from PBMCs, cultured in vitro. The V and J genes are TRBV3-1 (or the pseudogene TRBV3-2) and TRBJ2-7, with D tentatively TRBD2 (7 bases). The source is a human donor in good health. CDR3 sequence: CASSHRPSGGSYEQYF. The CDR3 DNA follows: TGTGCCAGCAGCCATAGACCCTCGGGGGGCTCGTACGAGCAGTACTTC.